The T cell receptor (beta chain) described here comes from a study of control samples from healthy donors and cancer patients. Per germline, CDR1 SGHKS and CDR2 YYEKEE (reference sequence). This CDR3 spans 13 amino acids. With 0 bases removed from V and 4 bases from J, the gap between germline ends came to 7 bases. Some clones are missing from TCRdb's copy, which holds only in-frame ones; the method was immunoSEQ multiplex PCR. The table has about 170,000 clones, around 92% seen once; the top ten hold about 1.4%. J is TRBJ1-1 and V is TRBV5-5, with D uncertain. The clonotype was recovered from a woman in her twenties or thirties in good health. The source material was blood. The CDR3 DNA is TGTGCCAGCAGCTTGGTCAGGTCCACTGAAGCTTTCTTT. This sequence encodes CASSLVRSTEAFF.